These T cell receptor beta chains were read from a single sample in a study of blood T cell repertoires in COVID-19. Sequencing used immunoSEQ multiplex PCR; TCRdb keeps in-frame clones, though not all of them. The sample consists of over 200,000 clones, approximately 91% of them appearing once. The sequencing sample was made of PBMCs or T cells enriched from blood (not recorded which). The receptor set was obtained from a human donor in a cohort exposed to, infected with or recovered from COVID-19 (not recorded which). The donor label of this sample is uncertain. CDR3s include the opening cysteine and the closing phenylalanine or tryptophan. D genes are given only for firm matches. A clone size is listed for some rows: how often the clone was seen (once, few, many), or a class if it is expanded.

CASSLGWANTEAFF,TGTGCCAGCAGCTTAGGGTGGGCGAACACTGAAGCTTTCTTT,.,TRBJ1-1,.,TRBV11-1
CATRGGGDTEAFF,TGTGCCACCAGAGGCGGTGGTGACACTGAAGCTTTCTTT,.,TRBJ1-1,.,TRBV24-1
CARARTLGSPLHF,TGTGCCAGGGCCCGGACTCTCGGGTCACCCCTCCACTTT,many,TRBJ1-6,.,TRBV2
CAIRTGDRCF,TGTGCCATCAGGACGGGGGACCGGTGCTTC,.,TRBJ2-7,.,TRBV10-3
CASSLAISMNTEAFF,TGTGCCAGCAGTTTAGCGATTAGCATGAACACTGAAGCTTTCTTT,few,TRBJ1-1,.,TRBV28
CASSSWPGTGAPRGANVLTF,TGTGCCAGCAGCTCCTGGCCCGGGACAGGGGCACCGAGGGGGGCCAACGTCCTGACTTTC,.,TRBJ2-6,TRBD1,TRBV9
CAFKTGYHEQYF,TGTGCCTTCAAAACGGGTTACCACGAGCAGTACTTC,.,TRBJ2-7,.,TRBV30
CASSPQGFEQYF,TGTGCCAGCAGCCCACAGGGGTTTGAGCAGTACTTC,.,TRBJ2-7,TRBD1,TRBV2
CASSPPRQVLSGANVLTF,TGTGCCAGTAGTCCCCCGAGACAGGTCCTCTCTGGGGCCAACGTCCTGACTTTC,.,TRBJ2-6,.,TRBV19
CASSRGPGQANEKLFF,TGTGCCAGCAGCCGTGGGCCGGGACAGGCTAATGAAAAACTGTTTTTT,.,TRBJ1-4,TRBD1,TRBV11-1
CAWSVEVEQYF,TGTGCCTGGAGTGTGGAGGTCGAGCAGTACTTC,.,TRBJ2-7,.,TRBV30
CATKNSSYEQYF,TGTGCCACCAAAAATAGCTCCTACGAGCAGTACTTC,.,TRBJ2-7,.,TRBV28
CSVFTGGTEAFF,TGCAGCGTTTTTACAGGCGGCACTGAAGCTTTCTTT,.,TRBJ1-1,.,TRBV29-1
CASSRLTRDSYEQYF,TGTGCCAGCTCCCGTCTAACTAGGGACAGCTACGAGCAGTACTTC,.,TRBJ2-7,TRBD1,TRBV18
CAWKGVNQPQHF,TGTGCCTGGAAAGGAGTTAATCAGCCCCAGCATTTT,.,TRBJ1-5,.,TRBV30
CSARAGVEQYF,TGCAGTGCTAGAGCCGGGGTCGAGCAGTACTTC,.,TRBJ2-7,.,TRBV20-1
CSVFKDLRDRVSFTQYF,TGCAGCGTTTTCAAAGACCTCCGGGACAGGGTCTCCTTTACGCAGTATTTT,.,TRBJ2-3,TRBD1,TRBV29-1
CASSPRNFGPQHF,TGTGCCAGCTCACCACGCAACTTTGGGCCCCAGCATTTT,.,TRBJ1-5,.,TRBV18
CASSQDPRSQNSNQPQHF,TGCGCCAGCAGCCAAGATCCCCGCAGTCAAAATAGCAATCAGCCCCAGCATTTT,few,TRBJ1-5,.,TRBV4-1
CASSLRDYPNTIYF,TGTGCCAGTAGTCTCCGGGACTACCCCAACACCATATATTTT,.,TRBJ1-3,.,TRBV19
CASSYPGQGPYTEAFF,TGTGCCAGCAGTTACCCCGGACAGGGGCCCTACACTGAAGCTTTCTTT,.,TRBJ1-1,TRBD1,TRBV6-2/TRBV6-3
CASSPPGQGSEQYF,TGTGCCAGCAGTCCTCCGGGACAGGGCAGCGAGCAGTACTTC,.,TRBJ2-7,TRBD1,TRBV7-2
CASSPRGDHPNYGYTF,TGTGCCAGTTCTCCCAGGGGGGACCATCCTAACTATGGCTACACCTTC,.,TRBJ1-2,TRBD1,TRBV27
CASRTGRGTNYGYTF,TGTGCCAGCAGAACTGGTCGGGGGACTAACTATGGCTACACCTTC,.,TRBJ1-2,.,TRBV6-5
CASSDKYEQYF,TGTGCCAGCAGTGATAAATACGAGCAGTACTTC,.,TRBJ2-7,.,TRBV25-1
CASSPLGGTVNYGYTF,TGTGCCAGCAGCCCCCTAGGGGGTACGGTAAACTATGGCTACACCTTC,.,TRBJ1-2,.,TRBV7-9
CASDSGDGTEAFF,TGTGCCAGCGATTCAGGGGACGGCACTGAAGCTTTCTTT,.,TRBJ1-1,.,TRBV6-4
CATRRSSSDGYTF,TGTGCCACCCGGAGGAGTTCGTCCGATGGCTACACCTTC,.,TRBJ1-2,.,TRBV24-1
CATYRGSNVDYEQYF,TGTGCCACGTACCGAGGGTCTAATGTTGACTACGAGCAGTACTTC,.,TRBJ2-7,.,TRBV24-1
CASSLGSRNTEAFF,TGTGCCAGCAGCTTAGGAAGCCGGAACACTGAAGCTTTCTTT,.,TRBJ1-1,.,TRBV7-8
CASSLLSGAEAFF,TGTGCCAGCAGTTTATTATCCGGGGCTGAAGCTTTCTTT,.,TRBJ1-1,.,TRBV27
CASSHNRGLGYTF,TGTGCCAGCAGCCATAACAGGGGGCTAGGCTACACCTTC,few,TRBJ1-2,TRBD1,TRBV4-2
CASSYRGVDTGELFF,TGTGCCAGCTCATACAGGGGAGTCGACACCGGGGAGCTGTTTTTT,.,TRBJ2-2,TRBD1,TRBV18